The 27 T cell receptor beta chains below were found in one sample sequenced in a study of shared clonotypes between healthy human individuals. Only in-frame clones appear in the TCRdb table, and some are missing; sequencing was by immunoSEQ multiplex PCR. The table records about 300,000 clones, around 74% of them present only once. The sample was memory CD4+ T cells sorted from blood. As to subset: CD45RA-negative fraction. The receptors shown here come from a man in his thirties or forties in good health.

CDR3 sequence: CASRPLAGGTDTQYF. The DNA of the CDR3 is TGTGCCAGCAGACCCCTAGCGGGAGGGACAGATACGCAGTATTTT. The rearrangement joins TRBV28 to TRBJ2-3; 12 bases fit TRBD2. The J segment lost 3 bases and the V segment lost 6 bases, leaving 4 bases of the junction unmatched. The V gene's germline CDR1 is MDHEN and CDR2 SYDVKM. CDR3 length: 15 residues.

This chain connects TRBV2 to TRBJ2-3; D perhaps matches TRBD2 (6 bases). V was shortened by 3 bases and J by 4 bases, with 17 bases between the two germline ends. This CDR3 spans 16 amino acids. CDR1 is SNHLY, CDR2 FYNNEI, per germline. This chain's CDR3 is CASSDRAYRESDTQYF. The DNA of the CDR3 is TGTGCCAGCAGTGATCGGGCCTATCGGGAGTCAGATACGCAGTATTTT.

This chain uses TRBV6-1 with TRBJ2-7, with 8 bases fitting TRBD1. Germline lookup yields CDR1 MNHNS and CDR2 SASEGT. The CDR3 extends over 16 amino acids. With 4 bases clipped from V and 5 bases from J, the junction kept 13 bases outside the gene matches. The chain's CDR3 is CASSGEPKTGDNEQYF. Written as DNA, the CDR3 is TGTGCCAGCAGTGGGGAACCGAAGACAGGGGATAACGAGCAGTACTTC.

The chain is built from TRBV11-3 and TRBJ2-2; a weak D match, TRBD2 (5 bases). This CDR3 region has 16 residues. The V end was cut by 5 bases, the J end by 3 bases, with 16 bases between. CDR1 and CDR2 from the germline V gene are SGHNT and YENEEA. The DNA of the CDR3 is TGTGCCAGCAGCCCCGTTATTGCGGACTACACCGGGGAGCTGTTTTTT. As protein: CASSPVIADYTGELFF.

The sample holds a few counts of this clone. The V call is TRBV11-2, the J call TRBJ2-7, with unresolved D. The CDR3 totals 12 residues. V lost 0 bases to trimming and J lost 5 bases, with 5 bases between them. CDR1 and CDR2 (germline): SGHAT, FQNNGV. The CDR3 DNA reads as TGTGCCAGCAGCTTAGACCGGCACGAGCAGTACTTC. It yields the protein CASSLDRHEQYF.

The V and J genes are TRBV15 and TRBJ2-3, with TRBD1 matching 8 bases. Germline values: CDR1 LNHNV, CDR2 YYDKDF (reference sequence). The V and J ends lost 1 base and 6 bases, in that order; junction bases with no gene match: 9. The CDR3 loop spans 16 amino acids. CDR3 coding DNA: TGTGCCACCAGCAGAGGGCGGCCAGGGGGCTTGGATACGCAGTATTTT. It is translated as CATSRGRPGGLDTQYF. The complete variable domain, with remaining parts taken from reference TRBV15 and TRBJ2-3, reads DAMVIQNPRYQVTQFGKPVTLSCSQTLNHNVMYWYQQKSSQAPKLLFHYYDKDFNNEADTPDNFQSRRPNTSFCFLDIRSPGLGDTAMYLCATSRGRPGGLDTQYFGPGTRLTVL.

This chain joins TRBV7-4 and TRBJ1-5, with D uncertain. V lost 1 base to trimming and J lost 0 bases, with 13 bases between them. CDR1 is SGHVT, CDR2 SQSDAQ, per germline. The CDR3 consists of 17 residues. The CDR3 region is CASSLEGPIYSNQPQHF. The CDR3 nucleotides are TGTGCCAGCAGCTTAGAGGGCCCGATATATAGCAATCAGCCCCAGCATTTT.

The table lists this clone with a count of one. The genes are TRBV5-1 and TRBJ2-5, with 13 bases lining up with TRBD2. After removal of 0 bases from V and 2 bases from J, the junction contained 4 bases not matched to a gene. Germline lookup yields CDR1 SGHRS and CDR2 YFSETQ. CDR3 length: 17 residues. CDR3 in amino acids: CASSLEGTSGDQETQYF. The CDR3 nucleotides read TGCGCCAGCAGCTTGGAAGGGACTAGCGGGGATCAAGAGACCCAGTACTTC.

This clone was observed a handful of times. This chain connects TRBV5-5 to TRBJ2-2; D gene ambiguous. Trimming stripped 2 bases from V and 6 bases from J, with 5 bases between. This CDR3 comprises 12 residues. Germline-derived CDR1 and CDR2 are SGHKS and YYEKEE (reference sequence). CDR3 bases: TGTGCCAGCAGCTTTTCTCCCGGGGAGCTGTTTTTT. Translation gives CASSFSPGELFF.

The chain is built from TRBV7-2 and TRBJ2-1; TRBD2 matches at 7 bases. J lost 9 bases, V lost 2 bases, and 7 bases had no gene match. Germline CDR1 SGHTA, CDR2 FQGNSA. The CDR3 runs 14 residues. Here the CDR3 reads CASSLFREVGEQFF. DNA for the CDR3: TGTGCCAGCAGCTTATTCCGGGAGGTTGGTGAGCAGTTCTTC.

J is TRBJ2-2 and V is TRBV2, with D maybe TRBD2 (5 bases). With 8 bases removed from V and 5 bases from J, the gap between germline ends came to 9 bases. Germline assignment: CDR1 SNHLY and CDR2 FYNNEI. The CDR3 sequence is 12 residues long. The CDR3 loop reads CASGGLTGELFF. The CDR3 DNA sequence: TGTGCCAGCGGCGGGCTAACCGGGGAGCTGTTTTTT.

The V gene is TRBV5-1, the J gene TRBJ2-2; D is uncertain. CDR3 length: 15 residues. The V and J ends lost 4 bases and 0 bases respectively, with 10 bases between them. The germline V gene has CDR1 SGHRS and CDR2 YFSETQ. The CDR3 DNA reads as TGCGCCAGCAGCGCGATACAAACGAACACCGGGGAGCTGTTTTTT. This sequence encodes CASSAIQTNTGELFF.

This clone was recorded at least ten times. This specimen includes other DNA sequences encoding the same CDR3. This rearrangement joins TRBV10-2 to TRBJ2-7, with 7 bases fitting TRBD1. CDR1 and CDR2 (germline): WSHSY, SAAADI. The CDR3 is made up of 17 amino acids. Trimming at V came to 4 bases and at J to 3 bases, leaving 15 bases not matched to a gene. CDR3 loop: CASSVGNRGRLNYEQYF. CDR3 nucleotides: TGCGCCAGCAGTGTGGGTAACAGGGGTCGCTTAAACTACGAGCAGTACTTC.

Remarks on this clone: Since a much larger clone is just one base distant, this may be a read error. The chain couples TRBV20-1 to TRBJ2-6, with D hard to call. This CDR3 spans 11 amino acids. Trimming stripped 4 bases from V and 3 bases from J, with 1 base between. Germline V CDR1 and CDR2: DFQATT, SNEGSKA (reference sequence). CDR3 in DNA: TGCAGTGCTATTGGGGCCAACGTCCTGACTTTC. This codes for CSAIGANVLTF.

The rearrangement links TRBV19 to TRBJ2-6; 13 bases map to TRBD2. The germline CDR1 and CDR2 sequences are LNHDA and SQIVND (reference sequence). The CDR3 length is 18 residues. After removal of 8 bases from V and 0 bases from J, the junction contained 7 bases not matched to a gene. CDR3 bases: TGTGCCAGTGCCGGGACTAGCGGGAAATTCTCTGGGGCCAACGTCCTGACTTTC. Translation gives CASAGTSGKFSGANVLTF. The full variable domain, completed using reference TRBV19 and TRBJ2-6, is DGGITQSPKYLFRKEGQNVTLSCEQNLNHDAMYWYRQDPGQGLRLIYYSQIVNDFQKGDIAEGYSVSREKKESFPLTVTSAQKNPTAFYLCASAGTSGKFSGANVLTFGAGSRLTVL.

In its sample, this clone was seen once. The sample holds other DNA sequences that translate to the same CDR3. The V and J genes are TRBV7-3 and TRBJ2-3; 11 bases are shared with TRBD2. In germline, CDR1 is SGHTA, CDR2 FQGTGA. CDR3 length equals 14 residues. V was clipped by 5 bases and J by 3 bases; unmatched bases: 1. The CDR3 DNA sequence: TGTGCCAGCAGCCGACTAGCGGGGACAGATACGCAGTATTTT. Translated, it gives CASSRLAGTDTQYF.

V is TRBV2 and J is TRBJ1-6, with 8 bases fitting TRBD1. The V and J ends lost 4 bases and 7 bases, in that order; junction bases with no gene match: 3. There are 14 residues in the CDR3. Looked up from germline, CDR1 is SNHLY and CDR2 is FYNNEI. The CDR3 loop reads CASSVRQGNSPLHF. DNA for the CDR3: TGTGCCAGCAGTGTCAGACAGGGGAATTCACCCCTCCACTTT.

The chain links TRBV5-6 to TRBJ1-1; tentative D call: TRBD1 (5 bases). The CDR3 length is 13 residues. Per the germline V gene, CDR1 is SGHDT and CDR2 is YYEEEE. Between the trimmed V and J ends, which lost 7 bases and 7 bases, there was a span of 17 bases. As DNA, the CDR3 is TGTGCCAGCTTCGGCGTGGGGCGGGATGAAGCTTTCTTT. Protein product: CASFGVGRDEAFF.

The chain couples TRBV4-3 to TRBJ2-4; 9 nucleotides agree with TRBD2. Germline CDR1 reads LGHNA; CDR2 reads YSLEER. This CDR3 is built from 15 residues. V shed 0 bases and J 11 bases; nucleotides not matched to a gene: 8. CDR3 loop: CASSQDLGSGSFQYF. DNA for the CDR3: TGCGCCAGCAGCCAAGATTTGGGTAGCGGGAGTTTTCAGTACTTC.

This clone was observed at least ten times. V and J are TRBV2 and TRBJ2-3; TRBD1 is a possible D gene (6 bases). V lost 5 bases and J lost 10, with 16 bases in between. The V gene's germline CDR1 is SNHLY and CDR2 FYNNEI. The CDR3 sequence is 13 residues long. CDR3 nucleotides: TGTGCCAGCAGTTCCATGAAGGACAGTTCGCAGTATTTT. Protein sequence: CASSSMKDSSQYF.

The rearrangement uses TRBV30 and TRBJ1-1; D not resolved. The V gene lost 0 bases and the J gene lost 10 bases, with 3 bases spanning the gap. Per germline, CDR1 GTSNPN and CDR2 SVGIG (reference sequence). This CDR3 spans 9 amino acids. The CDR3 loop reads CAWSVGAFF. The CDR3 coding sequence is TGTGCCTGGAGTGTAGGAGCTTTCTTT.

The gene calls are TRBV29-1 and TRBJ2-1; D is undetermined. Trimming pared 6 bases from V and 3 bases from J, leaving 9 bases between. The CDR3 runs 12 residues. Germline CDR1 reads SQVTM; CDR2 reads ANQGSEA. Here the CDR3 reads CSVPQGYNEQFF. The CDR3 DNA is TGCAGCGTCCCCCAAGGCTACAATGAGCAGTTCTTC.

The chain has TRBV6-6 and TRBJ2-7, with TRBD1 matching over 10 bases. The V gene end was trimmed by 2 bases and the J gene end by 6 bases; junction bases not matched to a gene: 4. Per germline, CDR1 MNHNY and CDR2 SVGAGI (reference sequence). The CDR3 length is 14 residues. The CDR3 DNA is TGTGCCAGCAGTTACAAAGGGACAGGGGTCGAGCAGTACTTC. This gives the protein CASSYKGTGVEQYF.

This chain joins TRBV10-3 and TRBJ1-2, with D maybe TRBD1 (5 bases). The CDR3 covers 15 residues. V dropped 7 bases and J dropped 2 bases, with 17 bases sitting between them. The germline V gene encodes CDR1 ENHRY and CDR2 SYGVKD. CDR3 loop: CAITGRVEGNYGYTF. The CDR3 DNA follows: TGTGCCATCACCGGCCGGGTTGAGGGGAACTATGGCTACACCTTC.

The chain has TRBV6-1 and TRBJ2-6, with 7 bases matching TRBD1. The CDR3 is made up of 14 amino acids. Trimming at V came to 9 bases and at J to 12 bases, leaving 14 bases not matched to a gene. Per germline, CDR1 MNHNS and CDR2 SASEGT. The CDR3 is CARGTGVDFGVLTF. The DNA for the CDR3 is TGTGCCAGAGGTACAGGGGTTGACTTCGGCGTCCTGACTTTC.

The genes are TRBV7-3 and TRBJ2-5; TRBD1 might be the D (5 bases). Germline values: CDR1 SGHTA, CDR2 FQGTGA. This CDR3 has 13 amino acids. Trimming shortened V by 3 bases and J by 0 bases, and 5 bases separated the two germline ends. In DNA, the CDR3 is TGTGCCAGCAGCTTGGACAACCAAGAGACCCAGTACTTC. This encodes CASSLDNQETQYF.

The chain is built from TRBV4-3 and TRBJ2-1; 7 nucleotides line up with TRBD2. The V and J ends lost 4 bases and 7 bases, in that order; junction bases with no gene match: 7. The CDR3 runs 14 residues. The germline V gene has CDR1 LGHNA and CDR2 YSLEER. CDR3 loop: CASSPQPGGNEQFF. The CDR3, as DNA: TGCGCCAGCAGCCCCCAGCCCGGGGGGAATGAGCAGTTCTTC.